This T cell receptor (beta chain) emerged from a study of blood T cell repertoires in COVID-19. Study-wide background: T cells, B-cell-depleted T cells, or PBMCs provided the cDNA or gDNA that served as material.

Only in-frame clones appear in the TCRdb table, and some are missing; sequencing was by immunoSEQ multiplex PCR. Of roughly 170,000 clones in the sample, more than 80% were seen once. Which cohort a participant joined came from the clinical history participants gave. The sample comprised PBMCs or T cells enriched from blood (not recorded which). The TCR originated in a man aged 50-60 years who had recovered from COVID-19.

In nucleotides, the CDR3 is TGTGCCAGTAGCCACCACCGGGACAGGTGGGAGGGCACCTTC. Its protein is CASSHHRDRWEGTF. The rearrangement uses TRBV19 and TRBJ1-2, with 8 positions matching TRBD1. There are 14 residues in the CDR3. J lost 13 bases, V lost 6 bases, and 16 bases had no gene match. Per the germline V gene, CDR1 is LNHDA and CDR2 is SQIVND (reference sequence).